In this sample, the clone carrying this TCR beta chain turned up many times. The data were obtained in a study of T cells in Graves' hyperthyroidism and ophthalmopathy. TCR beta CDR3 regions were amplified from RNA transcripts. The study used the HTBI primer set for a first-round RT-PCR of the TCR CDR3. TCRdb reprocessed the multiplex PCR reads with MiXCR, giving one entry per CDR3 protein. The data show 650,000 to 750,000 distinct CDR3 sequences, 12% to 15% seen once. Trimming cost V 0 bases and J 1 base, with 12 bases left between them. This CDR3 has 16 residues. CDR1 and CDR2 (germline): LGHNA, YNFKEQ.

This clonotype was sampled from a woman between 18 and 29 years old with Graves' hyperthyroidism. Sequenced material: blood. The chain uses TRBV4-2 and TRBJ2-5; D is perhaps TRBD1 (6 bases). CDR3 DNA sequence: TGTGCCAGCAGCCAAGACGGTTACAGGGTCCAAGAGACCCAGTACTTC. It codes for CASSQDGYRVQETQYF.